This TCR beta chain derives from a study of blood T cell repertoires in COVID-19. Study details: The study drew acute and convalescent COVID-19 samples from the United States, Italy and Spain. T cells, B-cell-depleted T cells, or PBMCs supplied cDNA or gDNA.

Only in-frame clones appear in the TCRdb table, and some are missing; sequencing was by immunoSEQ multiplex PCR. The sample has 200,000 or so clones, 86% seen once. Individuals aged about 18 to 100 years were recruited from about two dozen US areas. This CDR3 has 21 amino acids. Per the germline V gene, CDR1 is SNHLY and CDR2 is FYNNEI. The V segment lost 0 bases and the J segment 4 bases; nucleotides outside the gene matches: 23. The sequence was obtained from a woman aged 35 to 49 with acute COVID-19. The sample was PBMCs or T cells enriched from blood (not recorded which). This rearrangement joins TRBV2 to TRBJ1-1; 7 positions match TRBD1. CDR3 DNA sequence: TGTGCCAGCAGTGAAGCGCTTCGAGGGGGCGTGTCATCGGATCGAAGCACTGAAGCTTTCTTT. It specifies CASSEALRGGVSSDRSTEAFF.